The rows below give T cell receptor beta chains drawn from one sample of a study of regulatory T cells in long-lasting Graves disease. TCRdb recomputed calls from the multiplex PCR reads with MiXCR, one row per CDR3 protein. The table records some 330,000 distinct CDR3 sequences, 12% of them present only once. The same data also went into a second study, on T cells in Graves' hyperthyroidism and ophthalmopathy.

Here the sequenced sample was peripheral blood mononuclear cells (PBMCs), taken at new diagnosis, from a patient treated with antithyroid drugs. The source is a woman younger than 35 with Graves disease. The CDR3 runs from the conserved cysteine through the conserved F or W. The D gene is left open where the match is weak. Size values are once, few and many counts, or a class for expanded clones, and some rows have none.

CASSFSRGDHPPEAFF | TGTGCCAGCAGTTTTTCGAGGGGAGACCATCCGCCCGAAGCTTTCTTT | TRBJ1-1 | - | few | TRBV12-3/TRBV12-4
CAISDGTGGSLANVLTF | TGTGCCATCAGTGACGGGACGGGCGGTTCGTTAGCCAACGTCCTGACTTTC | TRBJ2-6 | - | - | TRBV10-3
CASSSRLAGFSEQYF | TGTGCCAGCAGTTCAAGACTAGCGGGATTCTCCGAGCAGTACTTC | TRBJ2-7 | TRBD2 | - | TRBV12-3/TRBV12-4
CASSARDRGYNEQFF | TGTGCCAGCAGTGCCCGGGACAGGGGTTACAATGAGCAGTTCTTC | TRBJ2-1 | TRBD1 | many | TRBV12-3/TRBV12-4
CASSQDTGTDTQYF | TGCGCCAGCAGCCAAGATACCGGAACTGATACGCAGTATTTT | TRBJ2-3 | - | few | TRBV4-3
CASSRDSTDTQYF | TGTGCCAGCAGTCGGGACAGCACAGATACGCAGTATTTT | TRBJ2-3 | - | many | TRBV7-9
CASSRTVSSVNTEAFF | TGTGCCAGCAGTCGGACAGTATCTTCAGTGAACACTGAAGCTTTCTTT | TRBJ1-1 | - | many | TRBV6-1
CSAGRDRPVYSNQPQHF | TGCAGTGCCGGCCGGGACAGGCCCGTTTATAGCAATCAGCCCCAGCATTTT | TRBJ1-5 | TRBD1 | few | TRBV20-1
CASSDGRTYTEAFF | TGTGCCAGCAGTGATGGCCGGACTTACACTGAAGCTTTCTTT | TRBJ1-1 | - | many | TRBV2
CATPRTGSTGELFF | TGTGCCACCCCACGGACAGGGAGCACCGGGGAGCTGTTTTTT | TRBJ2-2 | TRBD1 | - | TRBV7-9
CASRGLVGTYQETQYF | TGTGCCAGCAGGGGACTAGTGGGGACCTACCAAGAGACCCAGTACTTC | TRBJ2-5 | TRBD2 | - | TRBV6-2/TRBV6-3
CASSYSIWGLAKNIQYF | TGTGCCAGCAGTTACTCGATATGGGGGTTAGCCAAAAACATTCAGTACTTC | TRBJ2-4 | - | few | TRBV6-5
CASKSGRGDSYEQYF | TGTGCCAGCAAGTCAGGGCGGGGAGATTCCTACGAGCAGTACTTC | TRBJ2-7 | - | many | TRBV27
CATSRGTVGNQPQHF | TGTGCCACCAGCAGAGGGACGGTAGGCAATCAGCCCCAGCATTTT | TRBJ1-5 | - | many | TRBV15
CASSEARWTNNSPLHF | TGTGCCAGCAGTGAAGCGAGATGGACAAATAATTCACCCCTCCACTTT | TRBJ1-6 | - | many | TRBV6-1
CASSWDREGRNTEAFF | TGTGCCAGCAGTTGGGACAGGGAAGGGAGGAACACTGAAGCTTTCTTT | TRBJ1-1 | TRBD1 | many | TRBV27
CASGTRDTNTGELFF | TGTGCCAGCGGAACTCGGGACACCAACACCGGGGAGCTGTTTTTT | TRBJ2-2 | - | many | TRBV12-3/TRBV12-4
CAGSSKEGFTYNEQFF | TGTGCCGGCAGTTCGAAGGAGGGATTCACTTACAATGAGCAGTTCTTC | TRBJ2-1 | - | many | TRBV12-3/TRBV12-4
CASRGDSRNSPLHF | TGTGCCAGCAGGGGGGACAGCCGGAATTCACCCCTCCACTTT | TRBJ1-6 | TRBD1 | many | TRBV12-3/TRBV12-4
CASSLWTSGRRGETQYF | TGTGCCAGCAGTTTATGGACTAGCGGGAGAAGGGGAGAGACCCAGTACTTC | TRBJ2-5 | TRBD2 | many | TRBV28
CASSPRGKGRYNTEAFF | TGTGCCAGCTCACCAAGGGGAAAGGGTCGATACAACACTGAAGCTTTCTTT | TRBJ1-1 | - | few | TRBV18
CASSETPTGDDEKLFF | TGTGCCAGCAGTGAAACCCCGACAGGGGATGATGAAAAACTGTTTTTT | TRBJ1-4 | TRBD1 | many | TRBV25-1
CASSHPSGTVGRAFF | TGCGCCAGCAGCCACCCCTCCGGGACAGTCGGACGGGCTTTCTTT | TRBJ1-1 | TRBD1 | - | TRBV4-1
CATSENEKLFF | TGTGCCACCAGTGAGAATGAAAAACTGTTTTTT | TRBJ1-4 | - | many | TRBV24-1
CSARNRGDASPLHF | TGCAGTGCTAGGAACAGGGGAGATGCTTCACCCCTCCACTTT | TRBJ1-6 | TRBD1 | few | TRBV20-1
CASSRTSGRRKTQYF | TGTGCCAGCAGTCGGACTAGCGGGAGGAGGAAGACCCAGTACTTC | TRBJ2-5 | TRBD2 | few | TRBV7-6
CSARNGQGYWNTEAFF | TGCAGTGCTAGGAACGGGCAGGGATATTGGAACACTGAAGCTTTCTTT | TRBJ1-1 | - | many | TRBV20-1
CASSPRTSGNTYNEQFF | TGCGCCAGCAGCCCTAGGACTAGCGGGAATACCTACAATGAGCAGTTCTTC | TRBJ2-1 | TRBD2 | many | TRBV5-1
CGASARGQHNEQFF | TGCGGTGCCTCCGCCCGGGGCCAGCACAATGAGCAGTTCTTC | TRBJ2-1 | - | - | TRBV20-1
CASSHPGQTRGLNQPQHF | TGTGCCAGCAGCCACCCCGGACAGACCCGCGGGCTTAATCAGCCCCAGCATTTT | TRBJ1-5 | - | few | TRBV7-8
CASSPPGRGEQFF | TGTGCCAGCTCACCACCGGGACGTGGTGAGCAGTTCTTC | TRBJ2-1 | - | many | TRBV18
CASSQGQGLISHNTGELFF | TGCGCCAGCAGCCAAGGACAGGGCCTGATATCTCACAACACCGGGGAGCTGTTTTTT | TRBJ2-2 | TRBD1 | - | TRBV4-3
CASSNPQSGAGNEQFF | TGTGCCAGCAGCAATCCCCAGTCGGGGGCTGGGAATGAGCAGTTCTTC | TRBJ2-1 | - | many | TRBV7-3
CASSQGTSGRVGLDEQFF | TGTGCCAGCAGCCAAGGCACTAGCGGGAGGGTAGGGTTGGATGAGCAGTTCTTC | TRBJ2-1 | TRBD2 | many | TRBV3-1
CASSPTESYEQYF | TGTGCCAGCAGCCCGACAGAGTCCTACGAGCAGTACTTC | TRBJ2-7 | - | many | TRBV28
CASSQLGLQVGTQYF | TGTGCCAGCAGCCAATTGGGGCTACAGGTGGGGACCCAGTACTTC | TRBJ2-5 | - | few | TRBV4-2
CASSSPGPLGPGELFF | TGTGCCAGCAGCTCCCCGGGACCCTTGGGCCCCGGGGAGCTGTTTTTT | TRBJ2-2 | - | few | TRBV7-9
CASSIFGVLMNTEAFF | TGTGCCAGTAGTATATTTGGGGTCTTAATGAACACTGAAGCTTTCTTT | TRBJ1-1 | - | many | TRBV19
CASSYIAGYSGNTIYF | TGTGCCAGCAGTTACATCGCGGGGTACTCTGGAAACACCATATATTTT | TRBJ1-3 | - | few | TRBV6-2/TRBV6-3
CAIRTGLAGINEQFF | TGTGCCATCAGGACGGGACTAGCGGGAATCAATGAGCAGTTCTTC | TRBJ2-1 | TRBD2 | - | TRBV10-3
CASSLAVSQETQYF | TGTGCCAGCAGCTTAGCAGTGTCGCAAGAGACCCAGTACTTC | TRBJ2-5 | - | many | TRBV7-2
CASSQRGATGELFF | TGTGCCAGCAGCCAAAGAGGGGCCACCGGGGAGCTGTTTTTT | TRBJ2-2 | - | - | TRBV3-1
CASSLGVSSYNEQFF | TGTGCCAGCAGCCTCGGAGTCAGCTCCTACAATGAGCAGTTCTTC | TRBJ2-1 | - | many | TRBV7-3
CASSRQWETQYF | TGTGCCAGCAGTCGACAGTGGGAGACCCAGTACTTC | TRBJ2-5 | - | many | TRBV6-1
CASRAGLVTDTQYF | TGTGCCAGCAGAGCGGGACTTGTCACAGATACGCAGTATTTT | TRBJ2-3 | TRBD2 | many | TRBV12-3/TRBV12-4
CASSLSGVNPNEQFF | TGTGCCAGCAGCCTAAGCGGAGTTAACCCCAATGAGCAGTTCTTC | TRBJ2-1 | - | many | TRBV28
CASPAETLNSPLHF | TGTGCCAGCCCCGCGGAGACCTTAAATTCACCCCTCCACTTT | TRBJ1-6 | - | few | TRBV9
CASRNRGSYNEQFF | TGTGCCAGCAGGAACAGGGGTTCCTACAATGAGCAGTTCTTC | TRBJ2-1 | TRBD1 | many | TRBV2
CASPPEQGSYNEQFF | TGTGCCAGCCCTCCGGAACAGGGATCTTACAATGAGCAGTTCTTC | TRBJ2-1 | - | many | TRBV6-1
CSATRLAGGGYEQFF | TGCAGTGCTACAAGACTAGCGGGGGGTGGATATGAGCAGTTCTTC | TRBJ2-1 | TRBD2 | - | TRBV20-1
CASSSPYRTRNQPQHF | TGTGCCAGCAGTTCACCCTACAGGACTCGCAATCAGCCCCAGCATTTT | TRBJ1-5 | - | many | TRBV28